Listed here are 2 T cell receptor beta chains from one sample, sequenced in a study of cytomegalovirus exposure and HLA in healthy donors. The PCR had 60 Vbeta and 13 Jbeta primers. Data came from immunoSEQ multiplex PCR; TCRdb stores just in-frame clones and leaves some out. The sample lists about 160,000 clones; around 84% were seen once. The sequenced sample consisted of PBMCs. These receptors were obtained from a male donor in good health and CMV-seropositive.

This clone was picked up a small number of times. The chain combines TRBV19 with TRBJ2-2; D unresolved. The CDR3 runs 14 residues. CDR1 and CDR2 (germline): LNHDA, SQIVND (reference sequence). V lost 1 base, J lost 1 base, and 4 bases lay in between. The CDR3 reads CASSIGRNTGELFF. CDR3 in DNA: TGTGCCAGTAGTATAGGTCGGAACACCGGGGAGCTGTTTTTT.

This clone turned up a few times. The chain joins TRBV19 to TRBJ2-6, with 8 bases lining up with TRBD1. Looked up from germline, CDR1 is LNHDA and CDR2 is SQIVND (reference sequence). Germline trimming cut 5 bases from V and 4 bases from J; bases unmatched to any gene: 7. The CDR3 is made up of 16 amino acids. Here the CDR3 reads CASSSDRVFGANVLTF. As DNA, the CDR3 is TGTGCCAGTAGTTCGGACAGGGTCTTCGGGGCCAACGTCCTGACTTTC.